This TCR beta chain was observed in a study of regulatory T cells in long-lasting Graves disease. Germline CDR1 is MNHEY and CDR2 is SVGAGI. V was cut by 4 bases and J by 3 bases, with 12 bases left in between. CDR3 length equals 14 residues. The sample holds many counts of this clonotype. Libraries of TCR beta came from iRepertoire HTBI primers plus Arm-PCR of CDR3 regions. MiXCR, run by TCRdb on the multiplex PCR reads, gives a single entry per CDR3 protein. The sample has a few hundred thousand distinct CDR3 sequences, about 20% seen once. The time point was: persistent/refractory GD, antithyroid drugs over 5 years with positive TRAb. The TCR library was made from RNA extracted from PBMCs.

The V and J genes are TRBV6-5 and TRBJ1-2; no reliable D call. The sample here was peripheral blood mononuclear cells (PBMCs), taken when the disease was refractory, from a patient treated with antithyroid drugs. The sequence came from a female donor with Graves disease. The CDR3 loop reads CASSSGQIHYGYTF. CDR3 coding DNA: TGTGCCAGCAGTTCCGGGCAAATCCACTATGGCTACACCTTC.